Listed here are 27 T cell receptor beta chains from one sample, sequenced in a study of early T cells in non-severe SARS-CoV-2 infection. One entry per CDR3 protein results from TCRdb running MiXCR on the 5' RACE reads. The table includes 35,000 to 45,000 distinct CDR3 sequences, almost 6% detected once. The sequencing sample was made of whole blood. These receptors came from an adult who was a healthcare worker with PCR-confirmed SARS-CoV-2 infection or an uninfected control (not recorded which).

This clonotype showed up many times. The chain carries TRBV20-1 and TRBJ2-7; D not certain. CDR1 and CDR2 from the germline V gene are DFQATT and SNEGSKA (reference sequence). Trimming cost V 1 base and J 6 bases, with 16 bases left between them. The CDR3 is made up of 14 amino acids. Here the CDR3 reads CSARVRGGRSEQYF. Here the CDR3 DNA reads TGCAGTGCTAGAGTACGAGGTGGTCGAAGCGAGCAGTACTTC.

In its sample, this clonotype was seen many times. The chain uses TRBV6-7 and TRBJ2-3; the D call may be TRBD1 or TRBD2 (6 bases each). TRBV6-7 is assigned to the ORF class and has an uncertain function. The CDR3 has 15 amino acids. V lost 2 bases, J lost 2 bases, and 11 bases lay in between. DNA of the CDR3: TGTGCCAGCAGTTACGGAAGGGGGGACACAGATACGCAGTATTTT. Its translation is CASSYGRGDTDTQYF.

This clonotype has at least ten counts. In nucleotides, the CDR3 is TGCGCCAGCAGCCAAGATAGGGGGGGGTCTTGGAATGAGCAGTTCTTC. Translating gives CASSQDRGGSWNEQFF. The chain combines TRBV4-3 with TRBJ2-1, with a weak D call TRBD2 (7 bases). V was cut by 0 bases and J by 7 bases, with 16 bases left in between. Per germline, CDR1 LGHNA and CDR2 YSLEER. The CDR3 runs 16 residues.

This clonotype was found many times. The chain links TRBV11-2 to TRBJ1-5; maybe TRBD1 (6 bases). Trimming took off 5 bases at V and 3 bases at J, with 14 bases between the two ends. The V gene's germline CDR1 is SGHAT and CDR2 FQNNGV. The CDR3 consists of 15 residues. CDR3 protein: CASSRAGANNQPQHF. The CDR3 nucleotides read TGTGCCAGCAGCCGCGCGGGGGCTAACAATCAGCCCCAGCATTTT.

DNA of the CDR3: TGTGCCAGCAGCTTAATTCAGGAAAAACTGTTTTTT. Protein: CASSLIQEKLFF. The chain recombines TRBV7-9 with TRBJ1-4; D is undetermined. The CDR3 extends over 12 amino acids. From germline, CDR1 is SEHNR and CDR2 FQNEAQ (reference sequence). Trimming took 2 bases from V and 8 from J, leaving 6 bases between them.

The chain employs TRBV5-1 and TRBJ1-1; tentative D call: TRBD1 (5 bases). The CDR3 spans 14 residues. CDR1 and CDR2 (germline): SGHRS, YFSETQ. V was clipped by 4 bases and J by 1 base, with 11 bases between them. The CDR3 loop reads CASSRGPWNTEAFF. The CDR3 bases are TGCGCCAGCAGCAGGGGTCCTTGGAACACTGAAGCTTTCTTT.

This clonotype was counted at least ten times. This chain joins TRBV5-1 and TRBJ2-3; D is ambiguous. V was cut by 4 bases and J by 3 bases, with 15 bases left in between. In germline, CDR1 is SGHRS, CDR2 YFSETQ. This CDR3 region has 15 residues. This chain's CDR3 is CASSTSAHLTDTQYF. As DNA, the CDR3 is TGCGCCAGCAGCACCTCCGCACACTTGACAGATACGCAGTATTTT.

This clonotype was observed at least ten times. The V and J genes are TRBV7-9 and TRBJ2-1, with 7 bases matching TRBD2. The germline V gene has CDR1 SEHNR and CDR2 FQNEAQ (reference sequence). The CDR3 has 16 amino acids. With V trimmed by 7 bases and J by 0 bases, 9 bases remained unmatched. CDR3 sequence (DNA): TGTGCCAGCACGGGAGCCGGGGGGAGCTCCTACAATGAGCAGTTCTTC. Its protein product is CASTGAGGSSYNEQFF.

Details on this clonotype: A much more abundant neighbour one base away suggests this may be a read error. This CDR3 is CASSWGTGAADTQYF. The CDR3 nucleotides are TGCGCCAGCAGCTGGGGGACAGGGGCGGCAGATACGCAGTATTTT. V and J are TRBV5-1 and TRBJ2-3, with TRBD1 matching over 10 bases. Losses at the gene ends were 3 bases for V and 4 bases for J; bases not matched to a gene: 5. The CDR3 length is 15 residues. CDR1 SGHRS and CDR2 YFSETQ come from the germline V gene. The variable domain in full, with the rest retrieved from reference TRBV5-1 and TRBJ2-3, is KAGVTQTPRYLIKTRGQQVTLSCSPISGHRSVSWYQQTPGQGLQFLFEYFSETQRNKGNFPGRFSGRQFSNSRSEMNVSTLELGDSALYLCASSWGTGAADTQYFGPGTRLTVL.

The CDR3: CASSPGLDTQYF. The CDR3 DNA is TGTGCCAGCAGCCCGGGACTAGATACGCAGTATTTT. The chain couples TRBV7-2 to TRBJ2-3, with D possibly being TRBD2 (6 bases). The CDR3 loop spans 12 amino acids. V was cut by 5 bases and J by 5 bases, with 8 bases left in between. Germline V gene sequence: CDR1 SGHTA, CDR2 FQGNSA. Together with reference TRBV7-2 and TRBJ2-3, the CDR3 gives the full variable domain: GAGVSQSPSNKVTEKGKDVELRCDPISGHTALYWYRQSLGQGLEFLIYFQGNSAPDKSGLPSDRFSAERTGGSVSTLTIQRTQQEDSAVYLCASSPGLDTQYFGPGTRLTVL.

This clonotype occurred many times. CDR3 sequence: CARGDSTGELFF. The CDR3 coding sequence is TGTGCCAGGGGGGACTCGACCGGGGAGCTGTTTTTT. The chain carries TRBV2 and TRBJ2-2; D might be TRBD2 (6 bases). Germline-derived CDR1 and CDR2 are SNHLY and FYNNEI. V shed 9 bases and J shed 5 bases, with 10 bases lying between them. The CDR3 length is 12 residues.

This clonotype was observed at least ten times. Here the CDR3 DNA reads TGTGCCAGCAGTTACGGGGTGGACGAGCAGTACTTC. It codes for CASSYGVDEQYF. The rearrangement links TRBV7-9 to TRBJ2-7; D possibly corresponds to TRBD2 (5 bases). This CDR3 is built from 12 residues. Germline lookup yields CDR1 SEHNR and CDR2 FQNEAQ (reference sequence). The V gene lost 6 bases and the J gene lost 5 bases, with 11 bases spanning the gap.

The sample holds many counts of this clonotype. The chain employs TRBV24-1 and TRBJ2-6; 9 positions agree with TRBD1. CDR3 length: 16 residues. Germline-derived CDR1 and CDR2 are KGHDR and SFDVKD. The ends lost 5 bases at V and 1 base at J; junction bases unmatched: 2. CDR3 in DNA: TGTGCCACCAGTGGGACAGGGGTTTCTGGGGCCAACGTCCTGACTTTC. Amino acid sequence: CATSGTGVSGANVLTF.

V usage is TRBV3-1 and J usage is TRBJ2-5, with 10 bases identical to TRBD1. In germline, CDR1 is LGHDT, CDR2 YNNKEL (reference sequence). V was pared by 1 base and J by 5 bases, with 4 bases of the junction left unmatched. The CDR3 length is 15 residues. CDR3 protein: CASSQGGTGVETQYF. The CDR3, as DNA: TGTGCCAGCAGCCAAGGGGGGACAGGGGTTGAGACCCAGTACTTC.

The chain uses TRBV20-1 and TRBJ2-1; D not certain. The CDR3 spans 15 residues. V was clipped by 3 bases and J by 2 bases, with 14 bases between them. The germline V gene encodes CDR1 DFQATT and CDR2 SNEGSKA (reference sequence). CDR3: CSARSGFGPYNEQFF. CDR3 DNA sequence: TGCAGTGCTAGGTCGGGCTTCGGCCCCTACAATGAGCAGTTCTTC.

This clonotype came up many times. This may be a read error: a much more frequent sequence differs by one nucleotide. This chain joins TRBV27 and TRBJ2-3, with D perhaps TRBD1 (6 bases). The CDR3 contains 14 residues. The V end lost 4 bases, the J end lost 14 bases, and 22 bases lay between the germline ends. Germline values: CDR1 MNHEY, CDR2 SMNVEV (reference sequence). Here the CDR3 DNA reads TGTGCCAGCAGTTCCGGCGGGCGCCAGGGGCGATTGTATTTT. This encodes CASSSGGRQGRLYF.

This clonotype was observed at least ten times. The chain has TRBV4-1 and TRBJ2-3; D is perhaps TRBD1 (6 bases). This CDR3 is 15 amino acids long. From germline, CDR1 is MGHRA and CDR2 YSYEKL. The V end lost 4 bases, the J end lost 3 bases, and 14 bases lay between the germline ends. DNA of the CDR3: TGCGCCAGCAGCCCGTACAGGGAACTGACAGATACGCAGTATTTT. Translation: CASSPYRELTDTQYF.

This clonotype was recorded many times. The rearrangement joins TRBV5-1 to TRBJ2-5, with no clear D. CDR1 and CDR2 from the germline V gene are SGHRS and YFSETQ. Trimming cost V 4 bases and J 2 bases, with 3 bases left between them. The CDR3 loop spans 11 amino acids. DNA of the CDR3: TGCGCCAGCAGCACTCAAGAGACCCAGTACTTC. Protein product: CASSTQETQYF.

This clonotype turned up a few times. V is TRBV10-3 and J is TRBJ1-1; possible D gene TRBD1, 5 bases. Trimming took off 2 bases at V and 2 bases at J, with 12 bases between the two ends. The germline CDR1 and CDR2 sequences are ENHRY and SYGVKD. This CDR3 is 15 amino acids long. Written as DNA, the CDR3 is TGTGCCATCAGTGAGGGGCCCCAGGGCAACACTGAAGCTTTCTTT. Encoded protein: CAISEGPQGNTEAFF.

Many counts were recorded for this clonotype. This chain links TRBV3-1 with TRBJ1-2; D is ambiguous. This CDR3 has 13 residues. The germline gives CDR1 LGHDT, CDR2 YNNKEL (reference sequence). Trimming left V 3 bases short and J 3 bases short, with 8 bases between. In DNA, the CDR3 is TGTGCCAGCAGCCACCATCTGGACTATGGCTACACCTTC. As protein: CASSHHLDYGYTF.

This clonotype was detected ten times or more. The chain employs TRBV10-3 and TRBJ2-6; either TRBD1 or TRBD2 may fit D (7 bases each). The CDR3 length is 19 residues. The V gene lost 3 bases and the J gene lost 3 bases, with 21 bases spanning the gap. Germline-derived CDR1 and CDR2 are ENHRY and SYGVKD. The CDR3 DNA is TGTGCCATCAGTGACCCCGCCGACAGGGAGGGTTTTGGGGCCAACGTCCTGACTTTC. This sequence encodes CAISDPADREGFGANVLTF.

This clonotype was observed many times. J is TRBJ2-4 and V is TRBV19; D might be TRBD1 (6 bases). The CDR3 is made up of 14 amino acids. The V gene's germline CDR1 is LNHDA and CDR2 SQIVND (reference sequence). V lost 8 bases and J lost 3, with 14 bases in between. The CDR3 DNA sequence: TGTGCCAGTTCGAACAGGGAAATCAAAAACATTCAGTACTTC. Residues: CASSNREIKNIQYF.

The chain has TRBV11-2 and TRBJ2-1, with 8 positions matching TRBD2. CDR1 and CDR2 (germline): SGHAT, FQNNGV. The CDR3 sequence is 15 residues long. V shed 2 bases, J shed 9 bases, and the junction held 9 bases outside the gene matches. The CDR3: CASSLTSGREVEQFF. As DNA, the CDR3 is TGTGCCAGCAGCTTAACCAGCGGGAGAGAGGTTGAGCAGTTCTTC.

CDR3 nucleotide sequence: TGTGCCATCTCTTCCTCGACCTACGAGCAGTACTTC. Its translation: CAISSSTYEQYF. V gene TRBV10-3 combines with J gene TRBJ2-7; D is undetermined. The CDR3 contains 12 residues. Deletions cut 8 bases from V and 2 bases from J, with 10 bases between. CDR1 and CDR2 from the germline V gene are ENHRY and SYGVKD.

There are many counts of this clonotype. This chain joins TRBV7-9 and TRBJ2-1, with D uncertain. V lost 2 bases, J lost 3 bases, and 2 bases lay in between. CDR3 length: 12 amino acids. Germline lookup yields CDR1 SEHNR and CDR2 FQNEAQ (reference sequence). CDR3 loop: CASSLLYNEQFF. In nucleotides, the CDR3 is TGTGCCAGCAGCTTACTCTACAATGAGCAGTTCTTC.

This clonotype has at least ten counts. The rearrangement links TRBV13 to TRBJ1-2; D is uncertain. V gave up 10 bases and J gave up 6 bases, with 12 bases separating them. The CDR3 covers 11 residues. The germline gives CDR1 PRHDT, CDR2 FYEKMQ (reference sequence). CDR3 loop: CAIPDFNGYTF. CDR3 DNA sequence: TGTGCCATCCCGGACTTCAATGGCTACACCTTC.

This clonotype was counted ten times or more. The chain carries TRBV11-2 and TRBJ2-5; D might be TRBD2 (5 bases). Germline-derived CDR1 and CDR2 are SGHAT and FQNNGV. Trimming pared 2 bases from V and 2 bases from J, leaving 9 bases between. The CDR3 runs 14 residues. The CDR3 is CASSLWTGQETQYF. The CDR3 DNA reads TGTGCCAGCAGCTTATGGACGGGGCAAGAGACCCAGTACTTC.